These 8 T cell receptor beta chains were sequenced from one sample in a study of CD8 T cell repertoires and HIV-1 epitope variants. Their antigen targets remain unknown. Some clones are missing from TCRdb's copy, which holds only in-frame ones; the method was immunoSEQ multiplex PCR. The table includes approximately 5,000 clones, 55% to 65% detected once. The sample consisted of cultured CD8+ T cells derived from PBMCs. The source of these receptors is a male donor with HIV.

This chain connects TRBV5-1 to TRBJ2-1, with TRBD2 matching 8 bases. The length of the CDR3 is 19 residues. CDR1 and CDR2 (germline): SGHRS, YFSETQ. The ends lost 1 base at V and 0 bases at J; junction bases unmatched: 12. CDR3 in amino acids: CASSLFASGGDSSYNEQFF. The CDR3 region has the DNA TGCGCCAGCAGCTTGTTCGCCAGCGGGGGAGACAGCTCCTACAATGAGCAGTTCTTC.

The chain has TRBV5-6 and TRBJ1-1; D unclear. CDR1 SGHDT and CDR2 YYEEEE come from the germline V gene. V was pared by 4 bases and J by 11 bases, with 18 bases between. There are 13 residues in the CDR3. CDR3 nucleotide sequence: TGTGCCAGCAGCCCAAGGGCGGGCGTTGACGCTTTCTTT. This sequence encodes CASSPRAGVDAFF.

This chain joins TRBV9 and TRBJ2-5; maybe TRBD1 (7 bases). The last part of the DNA fits TRBJ2-7 better; the J call may be wrong. Germline V lookup: CDR1 SGDLS, CDR2 YYNGEE. The CDR3 length is 14 residues. The CDR3 region is CASSVSGGMDEQYF. The CDR3 region has the DNA TGTGCCAGCAGCGTGTCAGGGGGGATGGACGAGCAGTACTTC.

This rearrangement joins TRBV4-3 to TRBJ2-1, with D maybe TRBD2 (6 bases). The V end lost 4 bases, the J end lost 3 bases, and 10 bases lay between the germline ends. From germline, CDR1 is LGHNA and CDR2 YSLEER. The length of the CDR3 is 14 residues. The CDR3 protein is CASSPGTFYNEQFF. The CDR3 DNA sequence: TGCGCCAGCAGCCCTGGGACTTTCTACAATGAGCAGTTCTTC.

The V gene is TRBV7-3, the J gene TRBJ1-1, with D unresolved. V was shortened by 4 bases and J by 6 bases, with 6 bases between the two germline ends. CDR3 size: 11 residues. The germline gives CDR1 SGHTA, CDR2 FQGTGA. The CDR3 here is CASSSGSEAFF. The CDR3 DNA sequence: TGTGCCAGCAGCTCCGGGTCTGAAGCTTTCTTT.

The rearrangement joins TRBV10-3 to TRBJ2-7, with 12 nucleotides matching TRBD1. Losses at the gene ends were 10 bases for V and 7 bases for J; bases not matched to a gene: 8. Looked up from germline, CDR1 is ENHRY and CDR2 is SYGVKD. This CDR3 has 13 residues. The CDR3 bases are TGTGCCAGTTTGGGACAGGGGGCATGGGAGCAGTACTTC. As protein: CASLGQGAWEQYF.

V usage is TRBV7-8 and J usage is TRBJ2-3, with 9 bases that match TRBD2. The CDR3 is 14 residues long. With V trimmed by 0 bases and J by 5 bases, 0 bases remained unmatched. The V gene's germline CDR1 is SGHVS and CDR2 FQNEAQ. The CDR3 coding sequence is TGTGCCAGCAGCTTAGCGACTAGCGGAGATACGCAGTATTTT. This codes for CASSLATSGDTQYF.

This chain's CDR3 is CASSSLAGEKYEQYF. As DNA, the CDR3 is TGTGCCAGCAGTTCTCTAGCGGGAGAGAAATACGAGCAGTACTTC. This chain connects TRBV2 to TRBJ2-7, with TRBD2 matching 10 bases. Germline V CDR1 and CDR2: SNHLY, FYNNEI. V was clipped by 5 bases and J by 4 bases; unmatched bases: 8. This CDR3 has 15 residues.